Described below is a single T cell receptor beta chain sequence and its context. These data are taken from a study of cytomegalovirus exposure and HLA in healthy donors. A multiplex PCR was run with 60 Vbeta primers and 13 Jbeta primers. TCRdb's table, derived via immunoSEQ multiplex PCR, lists solely in-frame clones and lacks some. The sample records 100,000 or so clones, roughly 75% being singletons. V was pared by 7 bases and J by 6 bases, with 12 bases of the junction left unmatched. The CDR3 covers 15 residues. The germline V gene has CDR1 LNHNV and CDR2 YYDKDF (reference sequence). This receptor was taken from a male donor in good health and CMV-seropositive. Specimen: PBMCs. This chain connects TRBV15 to TRBJ1-2; TRBD1 matches at 9 bases. The chain's CDR3 is CATTSGTGFSDGYTF. The DNA for the CDR3 is TGTGCCACCACCTCCGGGACAGGGTTTAGTGATGGCTACACCTTC.